A selection of T cell receptor beta chains follows, all from one sample in a study of CD8 T cells in ankylosing spondylitis. TCRdb fed the 5' RACE reads into MiXCR, producing one record per CDR3 protein. The sample lists approximately 400,000 distinct CDR3 sequences, approximately 26% seen once, with about 1% in the top ten. Input material: blood, either unsorted or a sorted T cell fraction (not recorded which). These receptors were taken from a male donor with ankylosing spondylitis. Both conserved end residues are part of each CDR3. The D gene is left open where the match is weak. For some rows the clone size is stated as once, few or many, or as a class when expanded; others skip it.

J gene | clone size | D gene | V gene | CDR3 protein | CDR3 DNA
TRBJ1-2 | NA | NA | TRBV4-1 | CASSQDRTAPWDGYTF | TGCGCCAGCAGCCAAGATCGGACAGCACCCTGGGATGGCTACACCTTC
TRBJ1-5 | few | NA | TRBV20-1 | CSATRDLKEPQHF | TGCAGTGCTACTCGGGACCTCAAAGAGCCCCAGCATTTT
TRBJ2-2 | many | NA | TRBV29-1 | CSVHTGLSTGELFF | TGCAGCGTTCATACCGGGTTAAGCACCGGGGAGCTGTTTTTT
TRBJ2-5 | NA | TRBD2 | TRBV12-3/TRBV12-4 | CASSFGGAGRGETQYF | TGTGCCAGCAGTTTTGGAGGGGCAGGGAGGGGAGAGACCCAGTACTTC
TRBJ2-3 | NA | TRBD1 | TRBV7-2 | CASRTGTGGGTDTQYF | TGTGCCAGCAGAACTGGGACAGGGGGCGGAACAGATACGCAGTATTTT
TRBJ2-1 | NA | NA | TRBV3-1 | CASSQSAYNEQFF | TGTGCCAGCAGCCAAAGCGCCTACAATGAGCAGTTCTTC
TRBJ2-2 | NA | TRBD1 | TRBV20-1 | CSASRTGRPGELFF | TGCAGTGCTAGTAGGACAGGGCGTCCCGGGGAGCTGTTTTTT
TRBJ1-3 | NA | TRBD1 | TRBV6-5 | CASSYGDRSGNTIYF | TGTGCCAGCAGTTACGGGGACAGGTCGGGAAACACCATATATTTT
TRBJ1-1 | NA | NA | TRBV2 | CASSERWQLNTEAFF | TGTGCCAGCAGTGAACGGTGGCAGTTGAACACTGAAGCTTTCTTT
TRBJ1-1 | many | NA | TRBV7-8 | CASKWGANTEAFF | TGTGCCAGCAAATGGGGGGCGAACACTGAAGCTTTCTTT
TRBJ2-6 | few | NA | TRBV10-3 | CAISDSSGANVLTF | TGTGCCATCAGTGATAGCTCTGGGGCCAACGTCCTGACTTTC
TRBJ2-7 | few | TRBD2 | TRBV20-1 | CSASRTSGGTYEQYF | TGCAGTGCGAGTAGGACTAGCGGGGGAACCTACGAGCAGTACTTC
TRBJ1-5 | NA | NA | TRBV18 | CASSPQGLGNQPQHF | TGTGCCAGCTCACCCCAGGGTTTGGGCAATCAGCCCCAGCATTTT
TRBJ1-1 | NA | NA | TRBV12-3/TRBV12-4 | CASRPTGLNTEAFF | TGTGCCAGCAGGCCGACAGGTTTGAACACTGAAGCTTTCTTT
TRBJ1-1 | NA | TRBD1 | TRBV9 | CASSITGANTEAFF | TGTGCCAGCAGCATTACAGGGGCGAACACTGAAGCTTTCTTT
TRBJ1-5 | NA | NA | TRBV3-1 | CASSQDYRADQPQHF | TGTGCCAGCAGCCAAGATTACAGGGCCGATCAGCCCCAGCATTTT
TRBJ2-7 | NA | TRBD1 | TRBV7-2 | CASSLTGGNEQYF | TGTGCCAGCAGCCTCACAGGGGGCAACGAGCAGTACTTC
TRBJ2-3 | few | TRBD2 | TRBV12-3/TRBV12-4 | CASTQLAGGPDTQYF | TGTGCCAGCACCCAACTAGCGGGAGGGCCTGATACGCAGTATTTT